At least ten counts were recorded for the clone carrying this T cell receptor (beta chain). Its antigen is not identified. This entry comes from a study of T-cell reconstitution after alpha-beta-depleted transplantation in children. Study-wide results and caveats: T-cell numbers and diversity, one year after transplant, stemmed largely from T cells that were newly produced. Surviving recipient T cells and thymic progenitors underlay high day-60 TCRbeta diversity in some patients. After transplant, at about two months, alpha-beta T cells were reportedly derived from several hundred expanded graft clones.

The CDR3 has 14 amino acids. Germline V gene data show CDR1 as SQVTM and CDR2 as ANQGSEA. Between the trimmed V and J ends, which lost 7 bases and 0 bases, there was a span of 13 bases. Preparing the TCRbeta library involved the use of unique molecular identifiers. TCRdb called the PCR reads again in MiXCR, with one record for every CDR3 protein. The repertoire includes about 580,000 distinct CDR3 sequences, about 23% of them detected once, and 13% to 15% sits in the top ten. Sequenced material: PBMCs, mostly from graft donor cells, taken 360 days after TCRalphabeta/CD19-depleted stem cell transplant. V gene TRBV29-1 combines with J gene TRBJ2-1; D is unresolved. This TCR was sampled from a boy younger than two who had a stem cell transplant for acute myeloid leukemia, so the T cells may come from the graft donor. DNA of the CDR3: TGCAGCGCCTTTTTACGGAGCTCCTACAATGAGCAGTTCTTC. Translation gives CSAFLRSSYNEQFF.